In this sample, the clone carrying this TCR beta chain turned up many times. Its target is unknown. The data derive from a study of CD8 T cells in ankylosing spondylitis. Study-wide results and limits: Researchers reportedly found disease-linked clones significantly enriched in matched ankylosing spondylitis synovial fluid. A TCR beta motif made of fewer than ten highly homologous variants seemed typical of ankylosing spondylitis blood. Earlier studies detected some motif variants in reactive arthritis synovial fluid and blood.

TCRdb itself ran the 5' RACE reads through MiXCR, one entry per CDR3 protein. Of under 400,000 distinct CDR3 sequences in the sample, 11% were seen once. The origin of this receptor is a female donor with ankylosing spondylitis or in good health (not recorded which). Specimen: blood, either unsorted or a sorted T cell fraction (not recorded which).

The CDR3 region is CATSADIQGLPQHF. CDR3 DNA sequence: TGTGCCACCAGCGCTGACATTCAAGGCCTGCCCCAGCATTTT. V usage is TRBV24-1 and J usage is TRBJ1-5; D uncertain. The ends were cut back, 7 bases at V and 9 bases at J, with 18 bases in the middle. The CDR3 has 14 amino acids. The germline CDR1 and CDR2 sequences are KGHDR and SFDVKD.